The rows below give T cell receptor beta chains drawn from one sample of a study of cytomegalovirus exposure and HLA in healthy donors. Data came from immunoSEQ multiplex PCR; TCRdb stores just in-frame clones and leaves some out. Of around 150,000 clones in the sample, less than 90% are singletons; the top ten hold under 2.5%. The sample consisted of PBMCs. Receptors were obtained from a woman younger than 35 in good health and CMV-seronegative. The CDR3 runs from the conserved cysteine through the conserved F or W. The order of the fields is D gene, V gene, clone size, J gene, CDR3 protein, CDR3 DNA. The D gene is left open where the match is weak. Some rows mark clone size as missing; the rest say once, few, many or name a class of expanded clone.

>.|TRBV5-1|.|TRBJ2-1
CASSLSGEGEQFF
TGCGCCAGCAGCTTGAGTGGTGAGGGTGAGCAGTTCTTC
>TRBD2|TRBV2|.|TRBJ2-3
CASSGLAGGPGGTDTQYF
TGTGCCAGCAGTGGACTAGCGGGAGGGCCGGGGGGCACAGATACGCAGTATTTT
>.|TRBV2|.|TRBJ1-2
CASRIARRINYGYTF
TGTGCCAGCAGGATTGCGAGGAGGATCAACTATGGCTACACCTTC
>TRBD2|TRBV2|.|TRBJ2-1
CASSEGAQRGGNEQFF
TGTGCCAGCAGTGAAGGAGCCCAGCGGGGGGGCAATGAGCAGTTCTTC
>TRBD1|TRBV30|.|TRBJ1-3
CAWSLRQGTGNTIYF
TGTGCCTGGAGTCTCCGACAGGGGACCGGAAACACCATATATTTT
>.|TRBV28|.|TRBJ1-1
CASWTATEAFF
TGTGCCAGTTGGACAGCCACTGAAGCTTTCTTT
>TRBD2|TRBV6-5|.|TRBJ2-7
CASSVSAGGPGEQYF
TGTGCCAGCAGTGTATCAGCGGGAGGGCCTGGCGAGCAGTACTTC
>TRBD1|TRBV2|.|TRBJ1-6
CASSLTWTGDNSPLHF
TGTGCCAGCAGTCTTACCTGGACAGGGGATAATTCACCCCTCCACTTT
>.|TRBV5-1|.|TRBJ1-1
CATRVPGNTEAFF
TGCGCCACCCGGGTTCCGGGGAACACTGAAGCTTTCTTT
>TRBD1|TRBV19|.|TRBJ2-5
CASSIVSGGDQYF
TGTGCCAGTAGTATAGTGTCAGGGGGAGACCAGTACTTC
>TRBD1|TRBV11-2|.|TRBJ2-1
CASSAVPGQGWEQFF
TGTGCCAGCAGCGCCGTCCCGGGACAGGGTTGGGAGCAGTTCTTC
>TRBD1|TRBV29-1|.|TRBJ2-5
CSVVGTGGLRETQYF
TGCAGCGTTGTAGGGACAGGGGGCTTGCGGGAGACCCAGTACTTC
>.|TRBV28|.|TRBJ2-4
CASSLGQLNIQYF
TGTGCCAGCAGCTTAGGACAGTTAAACATTCAGTACTTC
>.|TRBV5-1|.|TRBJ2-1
CASSLVAGRGVGDNNEQFF
TGCGCCAGCAGCTTGGTGGCAGGGAGGGGTGTCGGGGACAATAATGAGCAGTTCTTC
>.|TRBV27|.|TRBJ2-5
CASSLVGADETQYF
TGTGCCAGCAGTTTGGTAGGGGCCGACGAGACCCAGTACTTC
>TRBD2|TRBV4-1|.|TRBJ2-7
CASSPRGRDEQYF
TGCGCCAGCAGCCCCAGAGGGAGGGACGAGCAGTACTTC
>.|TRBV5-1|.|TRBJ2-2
CASSLDRTGAGELFF
TGCGCCAGCAGCTTGGACAGGACGGGGGCCGGGGAGCTGTTTTTT
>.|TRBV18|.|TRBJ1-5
CASSSTQGYNQPQHF
TGTGCCAGCTCTTCTACACAGGGTTACAATCAGCCCCAGCATTTT
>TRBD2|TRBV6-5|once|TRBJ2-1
CASRPSGSGNEQFF
TGTGCCAGCAGACCTAGCGGGAGTGGGAATGAGCAGTTCTTC
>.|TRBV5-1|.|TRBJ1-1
CASSSTNTEAFF
TGCGCCAGCAGTAGTACGAACACTGAAGCTTTCTTT
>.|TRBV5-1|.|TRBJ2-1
CASSIGTHNEQFF
TGCGCCAGCAGCATCGGGACTCACAATGAGCAGTTCTTC
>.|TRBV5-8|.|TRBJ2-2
CASSTGRGSLVTGELFF
TGTGCCAGCAGCACGGGCAGGGGAAGTTTGGTGACCGGGGAGCTGTTTTTT
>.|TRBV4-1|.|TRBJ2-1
CASSPRGGGDYNEQFF
TGCGCCAGCAGCCCGAGGGGAGGCGGGGACTACAATGAGCAGTTCTTC
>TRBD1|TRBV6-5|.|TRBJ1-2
CASRIDRGKDYGYTF
TGTGCCAGCAGGATAGACAGGGGCAAGGACTATGGCTACACCTTC
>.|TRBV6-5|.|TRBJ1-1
CASSYRPGLNTEAFF
TGTGCCAGCAGTTACCGGCCAGGGTTAAACACTGAAGCTTTCTTT
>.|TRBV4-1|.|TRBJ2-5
CASSQSGLRETQYF
TGCGCCAGCAGCCAATCGGGACTCCGTGAGACCCAGTACTTC
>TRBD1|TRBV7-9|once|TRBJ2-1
CASSFSQGAQSDNEQFF
TGTGCCAGCAGCTTTTCGCAGGGGGCTCAAAGCGACAATGAGCAGTTCTTC
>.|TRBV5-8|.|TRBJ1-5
CASSPGGGNQPQHF
TGTGCCAGCAGCCCCGGGGGTGGCAATCAGCCCCAGCATTTT
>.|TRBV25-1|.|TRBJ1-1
CASSEIGKGGWDTEAFF
TGTGCCAGCAGTGAAATAGGGAAGGGAGGGTGGGACACTGAAGCTTTCTTT
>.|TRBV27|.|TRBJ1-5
CASRPGINNQPQHF
TGTGCCAGCAGGCCAGGGATAAACAATCAGCCCCAGCATTTT
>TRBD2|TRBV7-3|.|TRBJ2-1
CASSLSLAGNEQFF
TGTGCCAGCAGCTTATCACTAGCGGGCAATGAGCAGTTCTTC
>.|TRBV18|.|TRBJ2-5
CASSPDMSGEQYF
TGTGCCAGCTCACCTGACATGTCTGGGGAGCAGTACTTC
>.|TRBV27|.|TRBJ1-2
CASSLSITGSRGYTF
TGTGCCAGCAGTTTATCGATTACAGGATCGCGCGGCTACACCTTC
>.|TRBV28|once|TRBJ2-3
CASTFSPQGKDTQYF
TGTGCCAGCACTTTTTCACCCCAGGGGAAGGATACGCAGTATTTT
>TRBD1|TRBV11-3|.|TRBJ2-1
CASSPRTGEVIEQFF
TGTGCCAGCAGCCCCCGGACAGGGGAGGTAATTGAGCAGTTCTTC
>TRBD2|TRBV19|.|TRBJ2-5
CASSLGLAGGPLGTQYF
TGTGCCAGTAGTCTCGGACTAGCGGGAGGTCCGCTCGGGACCCAGTACTTC
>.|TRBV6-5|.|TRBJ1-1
CASSLGGVTEAFF
TGTGCCAGCAGTCTGGGGGGTGTAACTGAAGCTTTCTTT
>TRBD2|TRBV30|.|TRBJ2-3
CAWTFSGSTDTQYF
TGTGCCTGGACCTTTAGCGGGAGCACAGATACGCAGTATTTT
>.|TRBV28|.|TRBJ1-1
CASSQKWQDTEAFF
TGTGCCAGCAGTCAAAAATGGCAGGACACTGAAGCTTTCTTT
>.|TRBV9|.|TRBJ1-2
CASSLGGGVGNYGYTF
TGTGCCAGCAGCCTGGGCGGGGGCGTAGGTAACTATGGCTACACCTTC
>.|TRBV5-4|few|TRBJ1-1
CASSLKGDTEAFF
TGTGCCAGCAGCTTGAAGGGGGACACTGAAGCTTTCTTT
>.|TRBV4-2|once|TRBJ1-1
CASSQDSGQRNTEAFF
TGTGCCAGCAGCCAAGATAGTGGGCAACGGAACACTGAAGCTTTCTTT
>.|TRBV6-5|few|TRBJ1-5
CASSQQGTNQPQHF
TGTGCCAGCAGCCAACAGGGAACCAATCAGCCCCAGCATTTT
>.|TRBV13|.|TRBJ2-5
CASSLGAGAQETQYF
TGTGCCAGCAGCTTAGGGGCCGGAGCCCAAGAGACCCAGTACTTC
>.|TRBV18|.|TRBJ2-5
CASSPTGLGQQETQYF
TGTGCCAGCTCACCTACTGGGTTGGGGCAGCAAGAGACCCAGTACTTC
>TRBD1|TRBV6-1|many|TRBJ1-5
CASSEWTGNQPQHF
TGTGCCAGCAGTGAATGGACAGGGAATCAGCCCCAGCATTTT
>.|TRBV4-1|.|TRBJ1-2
CASSHRESANYGYTF
TGCGCCAGCAGCCACCGGGAATCAGCTAACTATGGCTACACCTTC
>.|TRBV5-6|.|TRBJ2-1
CASAFGLEQFF
TGTGCCAGCGCCTTCGGTTTGGAGCAGTTCTTC
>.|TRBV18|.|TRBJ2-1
CASSILEGGEQFF
TGTGCCAGCTCCATCCTGGAGGGTGGTGAGCAGTTCTTC
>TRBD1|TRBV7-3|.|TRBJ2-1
CASSSRGPYNEQFF
TGTGCCAGCAGTTCCAGGGGGCCATACAATGAGCAGTTCTTC
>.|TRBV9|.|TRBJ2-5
CASSVGGGQETQYF
TGTGCCAGCAGCGTAGGTGGGGGGCAAGAGACCCAGTACTTC
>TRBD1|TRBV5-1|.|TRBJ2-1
CASSLGQGSYNEQFF
TGCGCCAGCAGCTTGGGACAGGGCTCCTACAATGAGCAGTTCTTC
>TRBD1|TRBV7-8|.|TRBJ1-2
CASSQRTGGNYGYTF
TGTGCCAGCAGCCAACGGACAGGGGGTAACTATGGCTACACCTTC
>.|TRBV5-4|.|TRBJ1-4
CASSFGGDEKLFF
TGTGCCAGCAGCTTTGGGGGCGATGAAAAACTGTTTTTT
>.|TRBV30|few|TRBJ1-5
CAWSLVNQPQHF
TGTGCCTGGAGTCTCGTCAATCAGCCCCAGCATTTT